Listed below are T cell receptor beta chains from one sample, sequenced in a study of blood T cell repertoires in COVID-19. Some clones are missing from TCRdb's copy, which holds only in-frame ones; the method was immunoSEQ multiplex PCR. The table has about 260,000 clones, over 70% seen once. Source material: peripheral blood. The origin of the receptors is a woman in her thirties or forties who had recovered from COVID-19. Both conserved end residues are part of each CDR3. The D gene is left open where the match is weak. Only part of the rows carry a size: once, few, many, or a class if the clone is expanded.

-,TRBJ1-2,TRBV19,-,CASSRGGSGYTF,TGTGCCAGTAGTAGAGGAGGGAGTGGCTACACCTTC
-,TRBJ1-4,TRBV5-1,-,CASSLAGGATNEKLFF,TGCGCCAGCAGCTTGGCCGGGGGTGCAACTAATGAAAAACTGTTTTTT
-,TRBJ1-5,TRBV12-3/TRBV12-4,-,CASSWGGNQPQHF,TGTGCCAGCAGTTGGGGGGGGAATCAGCCCCAGCATTTT
-,TRBJ1-3,TRBV5-4,TRBD1,CASSAGQEGSGNTIYF,TGTGCCAGCAGCGCGGGACAGGAAGGGTCTGGAAACACCATATATTTT
-,TRBJ1-1,TRBV5-1,-,CASSLSGTRDTEAFF,TGCGCCAGCAGCTTATCCGGGACAAGAGACACTGAAGCTTTCTTT
once,TRBJ1-5,TRBV10-1,-,CASSERQAQPQHF,TGCGCCAGCAGTGAGAGACAGGCCCAGCCCCAGCATTTT
-,TRBJ1-3,TRBV11-2,-,CASSLERRYTIYF,TGTGCCAGCAGCTTAGAGAGGCGGTACACCATATATTTT
-,TRBJ2-2,TRBV11-2,TRBD1,CASTRRGGQGGTGELFF,TGTGCCAGCACCCGGAGGGGGGGACAGGGAGGGACCGGGGAGCTGTTTTTT
-,TRBJ2-6,TRBV18,-,CASSPRQGHIVSGANVLTF,TGTGCCAGCTCACCACGTCAGGGGCACATTGTCTCTGGGGCCAACGTCCTGACTTTC
-,TRBJ1-2,TRBV6-2/TRBV6-3,-,CASSRDSRGGYTF,TGTGCCAGCAGCCGGGACTCCCGGGGAGGCTACACCTTC
-,TRBJ1-4,TRBV7-9,-,CASSLDRGNEKLFF,TGTGCCAGCAGCTTAGACCGAGGAAACGAAAAACTGTTTTTT
-,TRBJ1-2,TRBV6-6,-,CASSTPGRRGYTF,TGTGCCAGCAGCACCCCAGGGCGTCGGGGCTACACCTTC
-,TRBJ1-2,TRBV27,-,CASSLWAGKGYTF,TGTGCCAGCAGTTTATGGGCAGGGAAGGGCTACACCTTC
-,TRBJ2-5,TRBV5-1,-,CASSLFRGSQETQYF,TGCGCCAGCAGCTTGTTCCGGGGGTCCCAAGAGACCCAGTACTTC
-,TRBJ1-2,TRBV4-3,-,CASSQDRGNYGYTF,TGCGCCAGCAGCCAAGACCGGGGGAACTATGGCTACACCTTC